What follows are 29 T cell receptor beta chains derived from one specimen sequenced in a study of control samples from healthy donors and cancer patients. TCRdb keeps only in-frame clones here, not all; method: immunoSEQ multiplex PCR. The sample gives around 78,000 clones, roughly 94% of which show up once; 4.8% is in the top ten. Specimen: blood. These receptors were collected from a woman aged 18 to 35 in good health.

This clone was counted only a few times. The chain couples TRBV28 to TRBJ1-1, with D possibly matching TRBD1 (6 bases). Trimming removed 2 bases from V and 7 bases from J, with 14 bases in between. This CDR3 is built from 14 residues. Looked up from germline, CDR1 is MDHEN and CDR2 is SYDVKM. The CDR3 sequence is CASSLRQDGGEAFF. CDR3 in DNA: TGTGCCAGCAGTTTACGACAGGACGGGGGTGAAGCTTTCTTT.

DNA of the CDR3: TGTGCCAGCAGTTCGGGTCAGCCCCAGCATTTT. Translating gives CASSSGQPQHF. V gene TRBV28 combines with J gene TRBJ1-5; D remains unclear. Trimming removed 4 bases from V and 6 bases from J, with 4 bases in between. The CDR3 runs 11 residues. CDR1 and CDR2 from the germline V gene are MDHEN and SYDVKM.

The gene calls are TRBV20-1 and TRBJ2-7; D is possibly TRBD1 (5 bases). V lost 3 bases and J 7 bases, leaving 16 bases between the germline ends. Germline V gives CDR1 DFQATT, CDR2 SNEGSKA (reference sequence). The CDR3 extends over 13 amino acids. CDR3 DNA sequence: TGCAGTGCTAGTAAGGGGCCCGCTGGGGAGCAGTACTTC. It encodes CSASKGPAGEQYF.

The chain combines TRBV4-1 with TRBJ2-4, with 13 nucleotides matching TRBD2. The CDR3 loop spans 20 amino acids. CDR1 MGHRA and CDR2 YSYEKL come from the germline V gene. V dropped 1 base and J dropped 1; count of bases not matched to a gene: 10. The CDR3, as DNA: TGCGCCAGCAGCCAAGTTACTAGCGGGAGGGCCGGGGGGGCCAAAAACATTCAGTACTTC. Residues: CASSQVTSGRAGGAKNIQYF.

The rearrangement joins TRBV28 to TRBJ1-5, with D unresolved. CDR1 is MDHEN, CDR2 SYDVKM, per germline. This CDR3 comprises 14 residues. Between the trimmed V and J ends, which lost 4 bases and 2 bases, there was a span of 9 bases. CDR3 coding DNA: TGTGCCAGCAGTTATAGGCAGGGCAATCAGCCCCAGCATTTT. Translating gives CASSYRQGNQPQHF.

The rearrangement links TRBV18 to TRBJ1-4; D uncertain. Trimming stripped 4 bases from V and 4 bases from J, with 16 bases between. The germline V gene has CDR1 KGHSH and CDR2 LQKENI. CDR3 length equals 16 residues. CDR3 coding DNA: TGTGCCAGCTCACTCCAAGGTCCGGTTTTTAATGAAAAACTGTTTTTT. This sequence encodes CASSLQGPVFNEKLFF.

CDR3 in amino acids: CASSRTRGGPSYEQYF. In DNA, the CDR3 is TGTGCCAGCAGTCGTACTAGGGGGGGTCCCTCCTACGAGCAGTACTTC. V and J are TRBV6-2 or TRBV6-3 and TRBJ2-7; TRBD2 is a possible D gene (7 bases). The CDR3 loop spans 16 amino acids. V lost 5 bases and J lost 0, with 17 bases in between. Germline assignment: CDR1 MNHEY and CDR2 SVGEGT.

The chain recombines TRBV7-9 with TRBJ1-2; 8 nucleotides line up with TRBD1. There are 12 residues in the CDR3. Per germline, CDR1 SEHNR and CDR2 FQNEAQ (reference sequence). V was pared by 8 bases and J by 8 bases, with 7 bases of the junction left unmatched. The CDR3 sequence: CASEDRADGYTF. As DNA, the CDR3 is TGTGCCAGCGAGGACAGGGCTGACGGCTACACCTTC.

The V and J genes are TRBV7-2 and TRBJ1-2, with a weak D call TRBD1 (5 bases). Per germline, CDR1 SGHTA and CDR2 FQGNSA. This CDR3 has 17 residues. V was trimmed by 0 bases and J by 2 bases, leaving 16 bases between them. The CDR3 spells CASSLATLRQTNYGYTF. The CDR3 coding sequence is TGTGCCAGCAGCTTAGCAACATTAAGACAGACGAACTATGGCTACACCTTC.

V usage is TRBV7-2 and J usage is TRBJ2-6; 9 positions agree with TRBD2. Per the germline V gene, CDR1 is SGHTA and CDR2 is FQGNSA. The V gene end was trimmed by 2 bases and the J gene end by 0 bases; junction bases not matched to a gene: 8. CDR3 length: 19 residues. As DNA, the CDR3 is TGTGCCAGCAGCTTAAAAGGGCTAGCGGGGAGCTCTGGGGCCAACGTCCTGACTTTC. Its protein is CASSLKGLAGSSGANVLTF.

This chain uses TRBV5-1 with TRBJ2-5, with D possibly TRBD2 on 5 matching bases. The CDR3 runs to 15 residues. The V and J ends lost 0 bases and 0 bases respectively, with 9 bases between them. Germline lookup yields CDR1 SGHRS and CDR2 YFSETQ. In nucleotides, the CDR3 is TGCGCCAGCAGCTTGGCGCTCGGGGACCAAGAGACCCAGTACTTC. Translating gives CASSLALGDQETQYF. The full variable domain, its missing parts supplied by reference TRBV5-1 and TRBJ2-5, is KAGVTQTPRYLIKTRGQQVTLSCSPISGHRSVSWYQQTPGQGLQFLFEYFSETQRNKGNFPGRFSGRQFSNSRSEMNVSTLELGDSALYLCASSLALGDQETQYFGPGTRLLVL.

The chain uses TRBV6-4 and TRBJ2-1; no definite D call. CDR3 length: 13 residues. Trimming took off 2 bases at V and 5 bases at J, with 7 bases between the two ends. The germline CDR1 and CDR2 sequences are MRHNA and SNTAGT. CDR3 region: CASSDVPNNEQFF. The DNA of the CDR3 is TGTGCCAGCAGTGACGTTCCCAACAATGAGCAGTTCTTC.

The chain recombines TRBV6-5 with TRBJ2-7, with TRBD1 identical over 7 bases. V lost 5 bases and J lost 0; bases outside the gene matches: 7. The CDR3 is 15 residues long. From germline, CDR1 is MNHEY and CDR2 SVGAGI. Here the CDR3 reads CASSSGQVPSYEQYF. CDR3 sequence (DNA): TGTGCCAGCAGTAGTGGACAGGTCCCCTCCTACGAGCAGTACTTC.

This chain connects TRBV2 to TRBJ2-7; maybe TRBD1 (5 bases). Germline loops: CDR1 SNHLY, CDR2 FYNNEI. The V end was cut by 6 bases, the J end by 1 base, with 7 bases between. The length of the CDR3 is 12 residues. DNA for the CDR3: TGTGCCAGCAGAGGGGATTCCTACGAGCAGTACTTC. It specifies CASRGDSYEQYF.

This sequence joins TRBV5-1 and TRBJ2-3; D possibly corresponds to TRBD1 (5 bases). CDR3 length equals 14 residues. Germline-derived CDR1 and CDR2 are SGHRS and YFSETQ. V lost 1 base to trimming and J lost 4 bases, with 10 bases between them. The CDR3 protein is CASSLSAGPDTQYF. The CDR3 DNA is TGCGCCAGCAGCTTGAGTGCAGGGCCAGATACGCAGTATTTT. The full variable domain, rest sourced from reference TRBV5-1 and TRBJ2-3, is KAGVTQTPRYLIKTRGQQVTLSCSPISGHRSVSWYQQTPGQGLQFLFEYFSETQRNKGNFPGRFSGRQFSNSRSEMNVSTLELGDSALYLCASSLSAGPDTQYFGPGTRLTVL.

The rearrangement links TRBV27 to TRBJ1-2, with TRBD1 identical over 8 bases. Trimming at V came to 5 bases and at J to 2 bases, leaving 7 bases not matched to a gene. Germline CDR1 is MNHEY and CDR2 is SMNVEV (reference sequence). This CDR3 is built from 15 residues. The CDR3, as DNA: TGTGCCAGCAGTCCATGGACAGGGACAAACTATGGCTACACCTTC. Translation gives CASSPWTGTNYGYTF.

The chain uses TRBV6-5 and TRBJ2-7; D uncertain. Germline V lookup: CDR1 MNHEY, CDR2 SVGAGI. This CDR3 has 14 amino acids. V lost 0 bases to trimming and J lost 3 bases, with 9 bases between them. This chain's CDR3 is CASSYSKLDYEQYF. The CDR3 DNA sequence: TGTGCCAGCAGTTACTCGAAATTGGACTACGAGCAGTACTTC.

This chain uses TRBV6-5 with TRBJ2-5; the match to TRBD1 covers 9 bases. The CDR3 loop spans 14 amino acids. Germline loops: CDR1 MNHEY, CDR2 SVGAGI. The V segment lost 7 bases and the J segment 4 bases; nucleotides outside the gene matches: 7. The CDR3 here is CASTPGTGRETQYF. The CDR3 nucleotides read TGTGCCAGCACCCCCGGGACAGGGAGAGAGACCCAGTACTTC.

The chain couples TRBV27 to TRBJ1-2; D possibly corresponds to TRBD1 (6 bases). The germline gives CDR1 MNHEY, CDR2 SMNVEV (reference sequence). The CDR3 is 14 residues long. V lost 3 bases and J 2 bases, leaving 10 bases between the germline ends. CDR3 bases: TGTGCCAGCAGTTTCTTAGGACAGAACTATGGCTACACCTTC. It codes for CASSFLGQNYGYTF.

V and J are TRBV7-9 and TRBJ2-1, with TRBD2 as a possible D gene (5 bases). The CDR3 is made up of 15 amino acids. From germline, CDR1 is SEHNR and CDR2 FQNEAQ (reference sequence). V was shortened by 7 bases and J by 5 bases, with 18 bases between the two germline ends. Here the CDR3 DNA reads TGTGCCAGCACAATGTGGGGAATCGGGGACAATGAGCAGTTCTTC. Residues: CASTMWGIGDNEQFF.

V gene TRBV29-1 combines with J gene TRBJ2-7, with TRBD1 matching 10 bases. The CDR3 runs 15 residues. The germline V gene has CDR1 SQVTM and CDR2 ANQGSEA. The trim removed 4 bases at V and 4 bases at J, leaving 10 bases unmatched. CDR3 sequence reads: CSVGGGQGFAYEQYF. Here the CDR3 DNA reads TGCAGCGTTGGGGGGGGACAGGGGTTTGCGTACGAGCAGTACTTC.

J is TRBJ1-2 and V is TRBV7-8; D might be TRBD1 (6 bases). CDR3 length equals 15 residues. Germline V lookup: CDR1 SGHVS, CDR2 FQNEAQ. Trimming stripped 5 bases from V and 2 bases from J, with 15 bases between. The CDR3 spells CASSTRTVPNYGYTF. In nucleotides, the CDR3 is TGTGCCAGCAGCACCCGGACAGTACCCAACTATGGCTACACCTTC.

In DNA, the CDR3 is TGTGCCAGCAGAGGGACTCCTAACTATGGCTACACCTTC. Encoded protein: CASRGTPNYGYTF. The J gene is TRBJ1-2, the V gene TRBV28; possible D gene TRBD1, 5 bases. The V gene lost 6 bases and the J gene lost 0 bases, with 8 bases spanning the gap. Germline CDR1 MDHEN, CDR2 SYDVKM. This CDR3 comprises 13 residues.

The chain carries TRBV19 and TRBJ2-6, with D possibly TRBD1 on 9 matching bases. V was shortened by 3 bases and J by 0 bases, with 21 bases between the two germline ends. This CDR3 region has 20 residues. Germline lookup yields CDR1 LNHDA and CDR2 SQIVND (reference sequence). CDR3 DNA: TGTGCCAGTAGTATTTCCCGGGGGGGACAGGGTTACTCTGGGGCCAACGTCCTGACTTTC. Its translation: CASSISRGGQGYSGANVLTF.

The gene calls are TRBV5-1 and TRBJ1-3, with 8 bases fitting TRBD1. V shed 7 bases, J shed 4 bases, and the junction held 7 bases outside the gene matches. CDR1 SGHRS and CDR2 YFSETQ come from the germline V gene. CDR3 length: 14 residues. The CDR3 region is CASGDRGMGNTIYF. For the CDR3, the DNA is TGCGCCAGCGGCGACAGGGGAATGGGAAACACCATATATTTT.

The chain uses TRBV7-9 and TRBJ2-7; TRBD1 matches at 9 bases. The CDR3 contains 17 residues. V dropped 5 bases and J dropped 3; count of bases not matched to a gene: 14. Looked up from germline, CDR1 is SEHNR and CDR2 is FQNEAQ (reference sequence). CDR3 sequence reads: CASSPQYSGTGLYEQYF. CDR3 nucleotide sequence: TGTGCCAGCAGCCCCCAATACTCCGGGACAGGGCTCTACGAGCAGTACTTC.

V and J are TRBV5-1 and TRBJ2-1; D gene uncertain. Trimming stripped 2 bases from V and 2 bases from J, with 11 bases between. Germline V lookup: CDR1 SGHRS, CDR2 YFSETQ. The CDR3 loop spans 15 amino acids. The CDR3 protein is CASSLEASPYNEQFF. CDR3 nucleotides: TGCGCCAGCAGCTTAGAAGCGTCCCCCTACAATGAGCAGTTCTTC.

The V gene is TRBV6-2 or TRBV6-3, the J gene TRBJ1-5; D remains unclear. The germline CDR1 and CDR2 sequences are MNHEY and SVGEGT. V was clipped by 6 bases and J by 7 bases, with 10 bases between them. The CDR3 length is 12 residues. The CDR3 sequence is CASSQDPQPQHF. The CDR3, as DNA: TGTGCCAGCAGCCAAGACCCACAGCCCCAGCATTTT.

The chain has TRBV28 and TRBJ1-2; the D is unclear. The CDR3 spans 12 residues. Per the germline V gene, CDR1 is MDHEN and CDR2 is SYDVKM. Trimming took off 5 bases at V and 8 bases at J, with 12 bases between the two ends. The CDR3 nucleotides are TGTGCCAGCAGTGGACCGCTTTCGGGCTACACCTTC. It yields the protein CASSGPLSGYTF.